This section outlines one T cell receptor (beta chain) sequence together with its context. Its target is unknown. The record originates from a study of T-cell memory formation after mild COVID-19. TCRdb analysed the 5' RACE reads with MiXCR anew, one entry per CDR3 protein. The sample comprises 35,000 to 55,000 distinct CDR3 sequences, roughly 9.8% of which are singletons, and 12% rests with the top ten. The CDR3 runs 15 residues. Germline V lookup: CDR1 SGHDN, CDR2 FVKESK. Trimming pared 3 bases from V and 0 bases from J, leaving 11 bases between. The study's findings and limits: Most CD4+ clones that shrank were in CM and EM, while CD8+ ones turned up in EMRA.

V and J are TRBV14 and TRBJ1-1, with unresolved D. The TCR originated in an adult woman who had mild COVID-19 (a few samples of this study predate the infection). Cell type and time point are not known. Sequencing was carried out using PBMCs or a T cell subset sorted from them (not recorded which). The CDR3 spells CASSHRTAMNTEAFF. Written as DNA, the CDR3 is TGTGCCAGCAGCCATCGGACGGCCATGAACACTGAAGCTTTCTTT.